The T cell receptor (beta chain) under discussion was sequenced for a study of blood T cell repertoires in COVID-19. At the level of the study: The United States, Italy and Spain were the sources of the acute and convalescent COVID-19 samples.

The V end lost 5 bases, the J end lost 8 bases, and 15 bases lay between the germline ends. The length of the CDR3 is 13 residues. Germline lookup yields CDR1 SGHVS and CDR2 FQNEAQ. Original handling: It was from reference gene primer amplification that nucleated cell counts were estimated. Some clones are missing from TCRdb's copy, which holds only in-frame ones; the method was immunoSEQ multiplex PCR. V, J and clone size are taken as reported in that table, and D and trimming were inferred from the DNA itself. The sample records 26,000 or so clones, roughly 84% being singletons. V is TRBV7-8 and J is TRBJ1-2, with a weak D call TRBD1 (6 bases). This TCR was recovered from a human donor in a cohort sampled during active COVID-19. The donor label of this sample is uncertain. The sequenced material came from peripheral blood. CDR3 DNA: TGTGCCAGCAGCGCCGGCCCAGGGGTCGGCTACACCTTC. Encoded protein: CASSAGPGVGYTF.